The clone carrying this T cell receptor (beta chain) was counted a few times. This CDR3 comprises 17 residues. Trimming removed 4 bases at V and 3 bases at J, with 16 bases between. Germline loops: CDR1 LGHNA, CDR2 YNFKEQ. Where ophthalmopathy was absent within 18 months of follow-up, hyperthyroidism was stable. Among the hyperthyroidism patients, all were newly diagnosed, aged 18 to 65, with under 2 months' duration. This sample was taken from a study of Graves' ophthalmopathy and Graves' hyperthyroidism. The TCR beta CDR3 regions underwent amplification from RNA transcripts. Scientists carried out first-round RT-PCR using HTBI primers and then a second-round multiplex PCR. TCRdb reprocessed the multiplex PCR reads with MiXCR, giving one entry per CDR3 protein. The data hold more than 300,000 distinct CDR3 sequences, with about a sixth observed a single time.

The sequencing sample was made of peripheral blood. This TCR came from an adult woman with stable Graves' hyperthyroidism. The chain links TRBV4-2 to TRBJ2-6, with D maybe TRBD2 (6 bases). CDR3 DNA: TGTGCCAGCAGCCCTCCAGGCGGGGCAGGTGGGGCCAACGTCCTGACTTTC. Amino acid sequence: CASSPPGGAGGANVLTF.